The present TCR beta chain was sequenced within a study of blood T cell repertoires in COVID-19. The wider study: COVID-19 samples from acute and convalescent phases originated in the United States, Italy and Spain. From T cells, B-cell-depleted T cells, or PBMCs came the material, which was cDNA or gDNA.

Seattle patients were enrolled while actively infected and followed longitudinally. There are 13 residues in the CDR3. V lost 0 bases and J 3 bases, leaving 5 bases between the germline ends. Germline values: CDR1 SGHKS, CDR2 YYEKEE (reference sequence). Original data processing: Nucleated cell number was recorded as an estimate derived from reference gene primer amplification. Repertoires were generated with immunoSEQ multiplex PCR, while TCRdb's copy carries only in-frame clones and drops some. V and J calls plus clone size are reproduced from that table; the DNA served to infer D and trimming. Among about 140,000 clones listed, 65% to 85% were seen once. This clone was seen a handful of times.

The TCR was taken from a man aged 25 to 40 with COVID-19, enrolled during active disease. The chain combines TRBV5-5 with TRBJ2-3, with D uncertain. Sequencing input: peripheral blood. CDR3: CASSLVRTDTQYF. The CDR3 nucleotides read TGTGCCAGCAGCTTGGTTAGAACAGATACGCAGTATTTT.